This entry concerns a single TCR beta chain. This clone's antigen is unknown. No much larger clone is present one base from it, and per-base qualities are unavailable. This specimen belongs to a study of blood T cell repertoires in COVID-19 (dated by TCRdb to between 2020 and 2021). At the level of the whole study: Samples covering the acute and convalescent phases of COVID-19 were provided by collaborators in the United States, Italy and Spain. The prospective study material was composed of cDNA or gDNA derived from T cells, B-cell-depleted T cells, or PBMCs. HLA class I and class II types, where available, came from metadata supplied by the sample provider rather than from assay-based typing. Samples were obtained from the ongoing ImmuneRACE study (first 160 participants) and from some 1,300 subjects provided by 6 global collaborators. Subjects who had been exposed to COVID-19, were actively infected with it, or had recovered from it provided the deeply sampled blood TCRbeta repertoires that made up the dataset. A de-identified subject ID, COVID-19 status, age in years and sex were almost always included in the sample metadata. The repertoires were released in a freely available public database meant as a resource for research on the immune response to SARS-CoV-2. Overall study results and their limits: How much clinical and demographic metadata was included differed by source and by participant, and the metadata was provided uncurated.

V loses 1 base, J loses 7 bases, and the germline ends lie 9 bases apart. The germline V gene sets CDR1 to SGDLS and CDR2 to YYNGEE. The CDR3 starts with the cysteine, ends with the phenylalanine, and has 13 residues. Only the CDR3 DNA is retained, 39 bases long and in frame from the first base. Participants in the prospective study were enrolled through a virtual design, were aged about 18 to 100 years, and lived in roughly 26 United States geographic areas. To assign participants to cohorts, the prospective study relied on clinical history that participants themselves reported in a screening survey and a study questionnaire. In the prospective study, mobile phlebotomists collected whole blood, serum and a nasopharyngeal or oropharyngeal swab from each participant. Over a roughly 2-month period, participants in the prospective study had the option of providing additional blood draws and questionnaires. Prospective study blood samples were shipped either frozen or at room temperature before DNA extraction.

The immunoSEQ Assay, a bias-controlled multiplex PCR, was used to amplify TCRbeta CDR3 regions from genomic DNA. As for the original processing: The number of nucleated cells in each sample was estimated by amplification of reference gene primers within the assay. To quantify the absolute abundance of each unique TCRbeta CDR3 rearrangement, sequence reads were collapsed and filtered. For each sample, productive Simpson clonality was calculated as the square root of Simpson's diversity index over productive rearrangements. TCRdb's version of the immuneACCESS table is confined to in-frame rearrangements and falls short of the full clone set. An unresolved V gene accounts for under half of the shortfall where checked; the remainder is of unknown origin. D and trimming come from the DNA, and the V and J calls and clone size come from that table. The sample table lists about 430,000 clones, over 75% of them with a count of one. Approximately 1% of the sample rests with the top ten.

The specimen was PBMCs or T cells enriched from blood (not recorded which). The V and J genes are TRBV9 and TRBJ1-5, with no D gene named confidently. This receptor was identified in a woman in her 30s with acute COVID-19. The DNA is as follows: TGTGCCAGCAGCGTAAACCCGCGGCAGCCCCAGCATTTT. This yields the protein CASSVNPRQPQHF.